The T cell receptor beta chain described here comes from a study of cytomegalovirus exposure and HLA in healthy donors. Study-wide findings and caveats: Most TCR sequences were rare, but some public TCRs occurred in many donors. In vitro work confirmed that a few CMV-associated chains recognize CMV antigens. Investigators reported about 160 TCR beta chains as tied to cytomegalovirus.

About this clone itself: The antigen remains undetermined.

Sequencing used immunoSEQ multiplex PCR; TCRdb keeps in-frame clones, though not all of them. The sample consists of about 49,000 clones, around nine tenths of them appearing once. The CDR3 totals 14 residues. Germline V lookup: CDR1 SGHNT, CDR2 YENEEA. Trimming stripped 3 bases from V and 1 base from J, with 7 bases between. The clonotype originates from a man aged 18 to 35 in good health and CMV-seronegative. The V call is TRBV11-3, the J call TRBJ1-3; tentatively, D is TRBD1 (6 bases). The sample taken for sequencing was PBMCs. The CDR3: CASSFTGSGNTIYF. The CDR3 DNA reads TGTGCCAGCAGCTTCACAGGGTCTGGAAACACCATATATTTT.